These 5 T cell receptor beta chains came from one sample sequenced in a study of human T cells and chemical hapten exposure. TCRdb ran MiXCR on the RACE reads and lists one entry per CDR3 protein. The repertoire includes 340,000 or so distinct CDR3 sequences, 5.5% to 8% of them detected once, and about 8% sits in the top ten. Time point in this sample: patch test 1, 2 weeks after DPC sensitization. The treatment: therapeutic diphenylcyclopropenone sensitization with weekly scalp DPC. The specimen comprised whole blood, sampled in connection with sensitization to the hapten diphenylcyclopropenone (DPC). The receptors come from a woman aged 18-29 years with alopecia areata. Some clones in this sample may be carry-over from other donors' samples.

This clonotype was observed a few times. CDR3 sequence (DNA): TGCAGTGCTAGAGATAGTCCTGGGGCCAACGTCCTGACTTTC. Translation: CSARDSPGANVLTF. The chain links TRBV20-1 to TRBJ2-6; D unresolved. Trimming pared 0 bases from V and 2 bases from J, leaving 5 bases between. The germline CDR1 and CDR2 sequences are DFQATT and SNEGSKA (reference sequence). The CDR3 runs to 14 residues.

This clonotype showed up many times. The chain links TRBV29-1 to TRBJ1-3, with 7 bases aligning to TRBD1. In germline, CDR1 is SQVTM, CDR2 ANQGSEA. The V gene end was trimmed by 5 bases and the J gene end by 0 bases; junction bases not matched to a gene: 10. The length of the CDR3 is 16 residues. The CDR3 coding sequence is TGCAGCGTTTACGGGACAGAAGCGGGCTCTGGAAACACCATATATTTT. Protein sequence: CSVYGTEAGSGNTIYF. Complete variable domain (other parts from reference TRBV29-1 and TRBJ1-3): SAVISQKPSRDICQRGTSLTIQCQVDSQVTMMFWYRQQPGQSLTLIATANQGSEATYESGFVIDKFPISRPNLTFSTLTVSNMSPEDSSIYLCSVYGTEAGSGNTIYFGEGSWLTVV.

The chain couples TRBV9 to TRBJ2-3; possible D gene TRBD1, 7 bases. The CDR3 spans 16 residues. Germline CDR1 reads SGDLS; CDR2 reads YYNGEE. Trimming took 7 bases from V and 0 from J, leaving 18 bases between them. The CDR3 nucleotides read TGTGCCAGCTCAGGGGGGCTAGCGAGTAGCACAGATACGCAGTATTTT. Its translation: CASSGGLASSTDTQYF.

In its sample, this clonotype was seen many times. This rearrangement joins TRBV18 to TRBJ1-2; 7 bases line up with TRBD1. The junction had 19 bases not matched to a gene; V was cut back by 5 bases and J by 4 bases. This CDR3 is 18 amino acids long. Germline CDR1 reads KGHSH; CDR2 reads LQKENI. CDR3 region: CASSIRAGTEDVSYGYTF. The CDR3 DNA sequence: TGTGCCAGCTCAATTAGGGCCGGGACAGAAGATGTTTCCTATGGCTACACCTTC. Full variable domain (outside the CDR3, taken from reference TRBV18 and TRBJ1-2): NAGVMQNPRHLVRRRGQEARLRCSPMKGHSHVYWYRQLPEEGLKFMVYLQKENIIDESGMPKERFSAEFPKEGPSILRIQQVVRGDSAAYFCASSIRAGTEDVSYGYTFGSGTRLTVV.

This clonotype was seen only a few times. The rearrangement joins TRBV5-4 to TRBJ2-3, with D possibly matching TRBD1 (6 bases). This CDR3 region has 14 residues. CDR1 and CDR2 from the germline V gene are SGHNT and YYREEE (reference sequence). V was trimmed by 7 bases and J by 1 base, leaving 13 bases between them. The CDR3 spells CASSRGSGTDTQYF. The CDR3 DNA sequence: TGTGCCAGCTCCAGGGGTTCGGGCACAGATACGCAGTATTTT. Full variable domain (rest looked up from reference TRBV5-4 and TRBJ2-3): ETGVTQSPTHLIKTRGQQVTLRCSSQSGHNTVSWYQQALGQGPQFIFQYYREEENGRGNFPPRFSGLQFPNYSSELNVNALELDDSALYLCASSRGSGTDTQYFGPGTRLTVL.